The 27 T cell receptor beta chains below come from one sample, sequenced in a study of lung T cells in sarcoidosis with Löfgren's syndrome. TCRdb independently ran MiXCR on the reads; one entry per CDR3 protein. The table records 60,000 or so distinct CDR3 sequences, 20% to 25% of them present only once. The sequencing input was CD4+ T cells from PBMCs. Receptors were obtained from a human donor with sarcoidosis (Löfgren's syndrome or another form), or a control subject (not recorded which).

This clonotype was detected many times. V is TRBV6-6 and J is TRBJ1-3, with D unclear. In germline, CDR1 is MNHNY, CDR2 SVGAGI (reference sequence). The CDR3 runs to 16 residues. Deletions cut 2 bases from V and 0 bases from J, with 11 bases between. CDR3 sequence: CASSYRAPTSGNTIYF. As DNA, the CDR3 is TGTGCCAGCAGTTACAGGGCCCCCACCTCTGGAAACACCATATATTTT.

This clonotype showed up just a few times. The chain joins TRBV3-1 to TRBJ2-7; 7 bases map to TRBD1. The CDR3 loop spans 14 amino acids. CDR1 is LGHDT and CDR2 is YNNKEL in the germline V gene (reference sequence). The ends lost 5 bases at V and 0 bases at J; junction bases unmatched: 4. In DNA, the CDR3 is TGTGCCAGCAGCTTAACAGGGGTCTCCTACGAGCAGTACTTC. It codes for CASSLTGVSYEQYF.

As for this clonotype: A much larger clone differs from this one at a single base, so this may be a read error. CDR3 amino acids: CASSRRGEGSYEQYF. DNA for the CDR3: TGTGCCAGCAGCCGAAGGGGGGAAGGCTCCTACGAGCAGTACTTC. V gene TRBV7-2 combines with J gene TRBJ2-7; D possibly matches TRBD1 or TRBD2 (6 bases each). Trimming shortened V by 5 bases and J by 0 bases, and 14 bases separated the two germline ends. This CDR3 spans 15 amino acids. Germline CDR1 and CDR2: SGHTA and FQGNSA.

V and J are TRBV7-2 and TRBJ2-3; the match to TRBD1 covers 7 bases. The CDR3 has 16 residues. V shed 4 bases and J 0 bases; nucleotides not matched to a gene: 7. The V gene's germline CDR1 is SGHTA and CDR2 FQGNSA. Here the CDR3 reads CASSSQGEVSTDTQYF. The CDR3 coding sequence is TGTGCCAGCAGCTCTCAGGGGGAAGTTAGCACAGATACGCAGTATTTT. The full variable domain, its missing parts supplied by reference TRBV7-2 and TRBJ2-3, is GAGVSQSPSNKVTEKGKDVELRCDPISGHTALYWYRQSLGQGLEFLIYFQGNSAPDKSGLPSDRFSAERTGGSVSTLTIQRTQQEDSAVYLCASSSQGEVSTDTQYFGPGTRLTVL.

This clonotype was observed many times. CDR3 nucleotides: TGTGCCAGCAGTGACCCCCCTGGGACAGGGGGCTACGGTGAGCAGTTCTTC. Amino acid sequence: CASSDPPGTGGYGEQFF. The V and J genes are TRBV25-1 and TRBJ2-1, with 12 bases matching TRBD1. Trimming removed 3 bases from V and 9 bases from J; junction bases left unmatched: 12. The CDR3 length is 17 residues. In germline, CDR1 is MGHDK, CDR2 SYGVNS.

This clonotype was seen a handful of times. The rearrangement uses TRBV19 and TRBJ1-5; D call uncertain. From germline, CDR1 is LNHDA and CDR2 SQIVND (reference sequence). The CDR3 loop spans 13 amino acids. Deletions cut 4 bases from V and 5 bases from J, with 9 bases between. CDR3 sequence: CASSTGGDQPQHF. CDR3 DNA: TGTGCCAGTAGTACTGGAGGTGATCAGCCCCAGCATTTT.

Ten or more counts support this clonotype. The V gene is TRBV15, the J gene TRBJ1-1; tentative D call: TRBD1 (6 bases). CDR1 is LNHNV and CDR2 is YYDKDF in the germline V gene (reference sequence). The CDR3 loop spans 15 amino acids. The ends were cut back, 3 bases at V and 4 bases at J, with 15 bases in the middle. The CDR3: CATSSAWTDITEAFF. CDR3 nucleotides: TGTGCCACCAGCAGTGCCTGGACAGACATCACTGAAGCTTTCTTT.

As to this clonotype: A much bigger clone sits one base away, suggesting this may be a read error. The rearrangement links TRBV28 to TRBJ1-5; weak D call: TRBD1 (6 bases). Germline assignment: CDR1 MDHEN and CDR2 SYDVKM. This CDR3 contains 12 residues. The CDR3 DNA reads as TGTGCCAGCGGACAGCTTAATCGGCCCCAGCATTTT. Its translation: CASGQLNRPQHF.

This clonotype was observed many times. The V call is TRBV7-2, the J call TRBJ2-1, with D hard to call. This CDR3 has 11 amino acids. CDR1 is SGHTA, CDR2 FQGNSA, per germline. Trimming removed 5 bases at V and 6 bases at J, with 5 bases between. The CDR3 region has the DNA TGTGCCAGCAGCACCGCCAATGAGCAGTTCTTC. Translating gives CASSTANEQFF.

This clonotype turned up a few times. The chain has TRBV18 and TRBJ2-7; D perhaps matches TRBD2 (7 bases). The germline V gene encodes CDR1 KGHSH and CDR2 LQKENI. Trimming took off 6 bases at V and 2 bases at J, with 17 bases between the two ends. The CDR3 extends over 15 amino acids. As DNA, the CDR3 is TGTGCCAGCTCCCCCGGGGGGCCGATTCCCTACGAGCAGTACTTC. This codes for CASSPGGPIPYEQYF.

This clonotype was seen many times. The gene calls are TRBV4-3 and TRBJ2-3, with 7 bases aligning to TRBD1. The ends lost 4 bases at V and 0 bases at J; junction bases unmatched: 7. This CDR3 region has 16 residues. Germline CDR1 reads LGHNA; CDR2 reads YSLEER. This chain's CDR3 is CASSPGQDASTDTQYF. The CDR3 DNA reads TGCGCCAGCAGCCCTGGACAGGACGCTAGCACAGATACGCAGTATTTT.

This clonotype was counted at least ten times. V usage is TRBV7-2 and J usage is TRBJ2-3, with D hard to call. V lost 4 bases to trimming and J lost 0 bases, with 8 bases between them. This CDR3 is built from 14 residues. Germline CDR1 and CDR2: SGHTA and FQGNSA. The CDR3 loop is CASSSYLSTDTQYF. The CDR3 nucleotides read TGTGCCAGCAGCTCCTACCTAAGCACAGATACGCAGTATTTT.

To note about this clonotype: This may stem from a read error, because a much larger clone lies one nucleotide away. V usage is TRBV18 and J usage is TRBJ2-7; 7 bases are a match to TRBD1. CDR3 size: 14 residues. Per the germline V gene, CDR1 is KGHSH and CDR2 is LQKENI. The CDR3 here is CASSPGDSSYDQYF. DNA for the CDR3: TGTGCCAGCTCACCAGGGGACAGCTCCTACGATCAGTACTTC.

Many counts were recorded for this clonotype. The V call is TRBV28, the J call TRBJ2-1; tentatively, D is TRBD1 or TRBD2 (5 bases each). The CDR3 runs 12 residues. V dropped 5 bases and J dropped 10 bases, with 12 bases sitting between them. CDR1 is MDHEN, CDR2 SYDVKM, per germline. The CDR3 DNA reads as TGTGCCAGCAGTCGGGGACCCACAGAGCAGTTCTTC. Amino acids: CASSRGPTEQFF.

Many counts were recorded for this clonotype. The gene calls are TRBV6-1 and TRBJ1-3, with D perhaps matching TRBD1 (6 bases). V lost 4 bases and J lost 0, with 7 bases in between. The germline V gene encodes CDR1 MNHNS and CDR2 SASEGT. This CDR3 has 14 residues. The CDR3 is CASSATGSGNTIYF. CDR3 in DNA: TGTGCCAGCAGTGCGACAGGCTCTGGAAACACCATATATTTT.

The table lists this clonotype with many counts. The chain carries TRBV27 and TRBJ2-1; TRBD1 aligns across 7 bases. The CDR3 runs to 15 residues. Germline V gene lookup returns CDR1 MNHEY and CDR2 SMNVEV (reference sequence). V shed 3 bases, J shed 3 bases, and the junction held 5 bases outside the gene matches. The CDR3 here is CASSFDRVGYNEQFF. The CDR3 bases are TGTGCCAGCAGTTTTGACAGGGTTGGCTACAATGAGCAGTTCTTC.

In this sample, this clonotype turned up a few times. The chain joins TRBV12-3 or TRBV12-4 to TRBJ1-2, with D uncertain. V lost 1 base to trimming and J lost 3 bases, with 0 bases between them. The CDR3 has 11 amino acids. Here the CDR3 reads CASSLDYGYTF. Written as DNA, the CDR3 is TGTGCCAGCAGTTTAGACTATGGCTACACCTTC.

This clonotype came up many times. The V gene is TRBV6-1, the J gene TRBJ1-1; D not resolved. CDR1 is MNHNS, CDR2 SASEGT, per germline. Trimming stripped 6 bases from V and 1 base from J, with 6 bases between. This CDR3 has 12 residues. CDR3 in DNA: TGTGCCAGCAGGCCCCGGAACACTGAAGCTTTCTTT. Translated, it gives CASRPRNTEAFF.

At least ten counts were recorded for this clonotype. The chain recombines TRBV12-3 or TRBV12-4 with TRBJ2-3; tentative D call: TRBD1 (5 bases). CDR3 length: 14 residues. V gave up 3 bases and J gave up 2 bases, with 9 bases separating them. The CDR3: CASSLGRDTDTQYF. The CDR3 DNA follows: TGTGCCAGCAGTTTGGGCAGGGACACAGATACGCAGTATTTT.

For this clonotype: A single base separates this from a much larger clone, so it may be a read error. CDR3 residues: CVSSDLYGYTF. The CDR3 coding sequence is TGTGTCAGCAGTGACCTTTATGGCTACACCTTC. This chain uses TRBV6-1 with TRBJ1-2; D call uncertain. The CDR3 length is 11 residues. Germline CDR1 and CDR2: MNHNS and SASEGT.

This clonotype showed up many times. The chain links TRBV7-9 to TRBJ1-1; D is uncertain. Germline V lookup: CDR1 SEHNR, CDR2 FQNEAQ (reference sequence). Trimming pared 1 base from V and 0 bases from J, leaving 6 bases between. There are 14 residues in the CDR3. The CDR3 is CASSLGPVNTEAFF. The CDR3, as DNA: TGTGCCAGCAGCTTAGGGCCGGTGAACACTGAAGCTTTCTTT.

The V gene is TRBV10-3, the J gene TRBJ2-2, with TRBD1 matching 10 bases. CDR3 length: 18 amino acids. Germline-derived CDR1 and CDR2 are ENHRY and SYGVKD. With V trimmed by 2 bases and J by 7 bases, 13 bases remained unmatched. The CDR3 DNA reads as TGTGCCATCAGTGAGCGGACAGGGGGAGGAAAATGGATCGGGGAGCTGTTTTTT. Its translation: CAISERTGGGKWIGELFF.

This clonotype came up many times. The chain combines TRBV6-1 with TRBJ1-2; TRBD1 might be the D (6 bases). V lost 3 bases and J lost 4, with 9 bases in between. Per the germline V gene, CDR1 is MNHNS and CDR2 is SASEGT. The CDR3 is 13 amino acids. The CDR3 sequence is CASSEDSSYGYTF. The CDR3 DNA follows: TGTGCCAGCAGTGAGGACAGCTCCTATGGCTACACCTTC.

This clonotype came up many times. The rearrangement links TRBV27 to TRBJ2-1, with 7 bases that match TRBD1. The CDR3 is 15 amino acids. Per the germline V gene, CDR1 is MNHEY and CDR2 is SMNVEV (reference sequence). V dropped 7 bases and J dropped 4; count of bases not matched to a gene: 10. CDR3 residues: CASKIQGKRYNEQFF. The CDR3 bases are TGTGCCAGCAAAATACAGGGGAAAAGGTACAATGAGCAGTTCTTC.

At least ten counts were recorded for this clonotype. The chain carries TRBV6-1 and TRBJ1-4; TRBD1 might be the D (5 bases). CDR3 length equals 15 residues. V dropped 5 bases and J dropped 2 bases, with 12 bases sitting between them. CDR1 is MNHNS and CDR2 is SASEGT in the germline V gene. The CDR3 loop reads CASSPGRRTNEKLFF. The CDR3 bases are TGTGCCAGCAGTCCAGGGAGGCGGACTAATGAAAAACTGTTTTTT.

Details on this clonotype: Given a much more abundant clone one base away, this may be a read error. The CDR3 nucleotides are TGTACCAGCCGCTACCAGGGTTACAATGAGCAGTTCTTC. Residues: CTSRYQGYNEQFF. The J gene is TRBJ2-1, the V gene TRBV7-9, with a weak D call TRBD1 (5 bases). CDR1 is SEHNR and CDR2 is FQNEAQ in the germline V gene (reference sequence). The CDR3 extends over 13 amino acids.

This clonotype has ten or more counts. The chain is built from TRBV19 and TRBJ2-7; tentatively, D is TRBD1 (6 bases). CDR3 length equals 13 residues. Trimming removed 5 bases at V and 3 bases at J, with 11 bases between. Germline V gene data show CDR1 as LNHDA and CDR2 as SQIVND (reference sequence). CDR3 DNA sequence: TGTGCCAGTAGTTCCCGGACAGACTACGAGCAGTACTTC. This translates into CASSSRTDYEQYF.